This note documents a single TCR beta chain sequence. This clonotype turned up a few times. The antigen it recognizes is unknown. Per-nucleotide qualities are absent, and no much larger clonotype sits a single base away. Systemically healthy Caucasian individuals from Russia, over 30 in total and aged 6 to 90 years, were included as donors. Around 10 milliliters of peripheral blood were collected from each donor into EDTA-treated Vacutainer tubes. Ficoll-Paque density-gradient centrifugation was used to isolate PBMCs, with at least 7 million per sample. Total RNA was extracted from PBMCs with Trizol reagent, with at least 6 micrograms obtained per sample. For every donor, flow cytometry on a PBMC aliquot measured the percentage of naive CD45RAhigh/CD27high T cells. The library was prepared using 5' RACE. The sequencing machine was an Illumina HiSeq 2500. The second PCR ran for roughly 7 to 11 cycles and used a J-beta primer mix along with a sample-barcoded 5' primer. Each TCR beta cDNA molecule received a unique molecular identifier from a template-switch 5' adaptor carrying 12 random nucleotides. Each sample yielded at least 3 million CDR3-containing paired-end reads. All of the RNA was converted into first-strand cDNA using the Mint cDNA synthesis kit, with a TRBC-specific oligonucleotide serving as the primer. After uracil-DNA glycosylase treatment, a first 18-cycle PCR used universal primers M1SS and BC2_uni_R on all cDNA. The authors' analysis ran thus. For normalization, 1 million high-quality reads, each with a distinct molecular identifier, were randomly selected from each sample. Instead of being binned into consensus sequences, reads that shared molecular identifiers were thrown out. CDR3 identification, clonotype clustering and error correction used MiTCR with a Q25 quality threshold and the strictest error-elimination algorithm. A nonparametric unseen species model using Euler transformation provided a lower-bound estimate of total TCR beta diversity. The raw public data were reprocessed by TCRdb itself: fastp quality trimming at Q25, MiXCR clonotype calling, in-frame beta chains only. CDR3 protein duplicates are merged, each entry listing the most common genes and DNA. These V and J calls originate from TCRdb's pipeline instead of the authors' own analysis. This sample has about 720,000 distinct CDR3 sequences in its table, and roughly 25% of those were observed once. The top ten constitute under 4.5% of the sample.

This sample is drawn from a study of blood T cells in healthy people across ages (dated by TCRdb to the mid-2010s). Regarding the study in general: Template switching captured roughly one uniquely barcoded TCR beta cDNA molecule per two T cells in model experiments. The donors were split into four age groups: young (average around 15 years), middle-aged (39), aged (62) and long-lived (under 85). Using deep sequencing normalized with unique cDNA molecular identifiers, the study measured how TCR beta repertoire diversity changes with age. Two additional independent replicas of 1 million unique cDNA reads from the same blood draw were analyzed for two donors (one aged 18 to 29 and one aged 80 or older). Broad study findings and their caveats: The long-lived group showed more naive CD4+ T cells, fewer expanded clones and increased TCR diversity than the aged group, suggesting age selection. Observed TCR beta diversity per million T cells fell roughly linearly with age, and a significant reduction was already apparent by age around 36. Since profiling was done on bulk unsorted PBMCs, naive and antigen-experienced compartments could not be conclusively compared. The percentage of naive T cells measured by flow cytometry correlated strongly with observed TCR beta diversity. Estimates of total diversity from one million sequenced T cells were regarded as lower bounds and underestimates. Because donor CMV infection status was unknown, age-related changes in expanded clonotypes were potentially confounded.

The same specimen was also included in a second study, on T cells of mothers and their children. The second study, in turn, reports: Nine systemically healthy Caucasian individuals served as donors, namely three mothers together with their six children. cDNA synthesis used all of the extracted RNA, with approximately 1.4 ug of RNA in each 15 ul reaction. In the second PCR, the M1S primer introduced both the sample barcodes and 2-4 random nucleotides. Over 9.5 million TCR beta CDR3 reads were obtained for each mother, and 2.5 million to 3 million reads were obtained for each child. In both related and unrelated pairs, thymic selection shapes the output of TCR recombination in a similar way, with inherited differences having only a minor effect. Normalized repertoire overlap was always slightly but never significantly higher in related than unrelated mother-child pairs. No persistent microchimeric T cell clones were detected, at a sensitivity of around 97 clones per million clonotypes. Deep NGS was used in the study to compare the TCR beta repertoires of mothers and children and to look for features that separate related mother-child pairs from unrelated individuals. Mothers averaged roughly 40 +/- 4 years of age and children averaged about 10 +/- 4 years. After adapter ligation was performed with NEBNext reagents, the libraries were sequenced on an Illumina HiSeq 2000 with 100+100 nt paired-end reads. To avoid cross-contamination, the mother libraries and the child libraries were prepared a month apart and sequenced in separate runs. Between roughly 500,000 and 2,300,000 distinct TCR beta clonotypes were identified per donor. Naive TCR beta clonotypes were estimated from low-frequency clonotypes matched to each donor's FACS-determined naive share, without sorting.

This sequence originates from a boy aged 5-17 years in good health. The sequencing sample was made of blood.

The CDR3 protein is CASSVVWREDEQYF. The DNA sequence reads TGCGCCAGCAGCGTGGTCTGGCGGGAGGACGAGCAGTACTTC. The chain was built from TRBV5-1 and TRBJ2-7; 8 central bases correspond to TRBD2. V has 4 bases trimmed and J has 5 bases trimmed; junction bases matching no gene number 8. Based on the germline V gene, the CDR1 and CDR2 sequences are SGHRS and YFSETQ. The CDR3, from cysteine to phenylalanine, totals 14 residues. Just the 42-base CDR3 DNA is kept, in frame starting at base 1.